This T cell receptor (beta chain) was captured in a study of T cell responses to AZD1222 COVID-19 vaccine. The V end lost 3 bases, the J end lost 0 bases, and 9 bases lay between the germline ends. The CDR3 has 15 residues. Germline CDR1 is KGHSH and CDR2 is LQKENI. TCRdb keeps only in-frame clones here, not all; method: immunoSEQ multiplex PCR. The sample has about 70,000 clones, roughly 84% seen once. The sample in question was peripheral blood, obtained on day 0 of AZD1222 vaccination. This clonotype was obtained from an adult in good health. The chain carries TRBV18 and TRBJ1-3; weak D call: TRBD1 (5 bases). The CDR3 here is CASSPGTDSGNTIYF. CDR3 nucleotides: TGTGCCAGCTCACCCGGGACGGACTCTGGAAACACCATATATTTT.